The present entry profiles one TCR beta chain with its context. The source of the sample is a study of blood T cell repertoires in COVID-19. Across the study: There were acute and convalescent COVID-19 samples, and they came from the United States, Italy and Spain. PBMCs, B-cell-depleted T cells, or T cells provided the cDNA or gDNA that made up the material.

This CDR3 spans 15 amino acids. Per the germline V gene, CDR1 is KGHDR and CDR2 is SFDVKD. The V segment lost 2 bases and the J segment 4 bases; nucleotides outside the gene matches: 2. Authors' processing steps: Reference gene primer amplification yielded estimated nucleated cell counts. Sequenced by immunoSEQ multiplex PCR; TCRdb stores in-frame clones only, minus some. V, J and clone size are taken as reported in that table, and D and trimming were inferred from the DNA itself. Of roughly 150,000 clones listed, 76% are singletons. The TCR sequence derives from a man aged 55 to 70 with acute or convalescent COVID-19. Sequencing was carried out using peripheral blood. The V call is TRBV24-1, the J call TRBJ2-1; TRBD1 matches at 9 bases. Written as DNA, the CDR3 is TGTGCCACCAGTGATTGGGGGACAGGGTACAATGAGCAGTTCTTC. Amino acids: CATSDWGTGYNEQFF.